One sample yielded the 24 T cell receptor beta chains listed below, sequenced in a study of early T cells in non-severe SARS-CoV-2 infection. TCRdb reanalysed the 5' RACE reads using MiXCR and keeps one entry per CDR3 protein. The sample gives about 55,000 distinct CDR3 sequences, approximately 8% of which show up once; around 4.4% is in the top ten. The specimen was whole blood. The source of these receptors is an adult who was a healthcare worker with PCR-confirmed SARS-CoV-2 infection or an uninfected control (not recorded which).

This clonotype was picked up a small number of times. The rearrangement links TRBV7-6 to TRBJ2-7; 14 bases line up with TRBD2. From germline, CDR1 is SGHVS and CDR2 FNYEAQ. This CDR3 has 19 amino acids. Germline trimming cut 5 bases from V and 7 bases from J; bases unmatched to any gene: 19. The CDR3 nucleotides read TGTGCCAGCAGCCCGACCCCCGCGGGACTAGCGGGAGAAGTAAGGGAGCAGTACTTC. It codes for CASSPTPAGLAGEVREQYF.

This sequence joins TRBV4-1 and TRBJ2-1; D not certain. CDR1 MGHRA and CDR2 YSYEKL come from the germline V gene. The CDR3 contains 16 residues. The germline V and J ends were trimmed by 0 bases and 3 bases, with 12 bases remaining between them. CDR3 bases: TGCGCCAGCAGCCAAGAAGAAGGGCGAGGCTACAATGAGCAGTTCTTC. It is translated as CASSQEEGRGYNEQFF.

The chain links TRBV29-1 to TRBJ2-7; unclear D gene. V lost 0 bases, J lost 6 bases, and 9 bases lay in between. CDR3 length: 12 residues. Germline V gene lookup returns CDR1 SQVTM and CDR2 ANQGSEA. The CDR3 spells CSVEDPPTEQYF. CDR3 nucleotide sequence: TGCAGCGTTGAAGATCCCCCGACCGAGCAGTACTTC.

This clonotype was seen at least ten times. The CDR3 protein is CASSTSPRGRFPYEQYF. The CDR3 region has the DNA TGTGCCAGCAGCACGTCGCCCAGGGGGAGGTTCCCCTACGAGCAGTACTTC. The chain links TRBV11-2 to TRBJ2-7; D perhaps matches TRBD1 (7 bases). The CDR3 covers 17 residues. The V gene lost 5 bases and the J gene lost 2 bases, with 22 bases spanning the gap. In germline, CDR1 is SGHAT, CDR2 FQNNGV.

This clonotype was found many times. The chain carries TRBV12-3 or TRBV12-4 and TRBJ1-2; D is uncertain. The CDR3 loop spans 12 amino acids. V was trimmed by 4 bases and J by 5 bases, leaving 8 bases between them. CDR3 nucleotide sequence: TGTGCCAGCAGTTCCGTTGGATATGGCTACACCTTC. Amino acids: CASSSVGYGYTF.

At least ten counts were recorded for this clonotype. The rearrangement links TRBV11-2 to TRBJ2-2; D is perhaps TRBD1 (5 bases). The length of the CDR3 is 14 residues. V lost 6 bases and J lost 3, with 11 bases in between. Germline V gene lookup returns CDR1 SGHAT and CDR2 FQNNGV. CDR3 sequence reads: CASRGIRDTGELFF. The DNA of the CDR3 is TGTGCCAGCAGGGGGATCAGGGACACCGGGGAGCTGTTTTTT.

The chain uses TRBV14 and TRBJ1-2; possibly TRBD1 for D (6 bases). Germline-derived CDR1 and CDR2 are SGHDN and FVKESK. Between the trimmed V and J ends, which lost 6 bases and 2 bases, there was a span of 13 bases. This CDR3 spans 14 amino acids. CDR3 in amino acids: CASSPRGPNYGYTF. CDR3 sequence (DNA): TGTGCCAGCAGTCCCAGGGGTCCCAACTATGGCTACACCTTC.

This clonotype was detected once. The rearrangement joins TRBV5-4 to TRBJ2-2; no definite D call. The CDR3 loop spans 13 amino acids. V lost 2 bases, J lost 4 bases, and 6 bases lay in between. Germline CDR1 and CDR2: SGHNT and YYREEE (reference sequence). The CDR3 DNA reads TGTGCCAGCAGCTTTATGGGCACCGGGGAGCTGTTTTTT. Its protein is CASSFMGTGELFF.

This clonotype appeared many times. The chain carries TRBV29-1 and TRBJ2-2; either TRBD1 or TRBD2 may fit D (5 bases each). V was trimmed by 4 bases and J by 7 bases, leaving 10 bases between them. The germline CDR1 and CDR2 sequences are SQVTM and ANQGSEA. CDR3 length equals 12 residues. The CDR3 reads CSVAQRGGELFF. The DNA of the CDR3 is TGCAGCGTTGCGCAGAGGGGCGGGGAGCTGTTTTTT.

The chain combines TRBV5-1 with TRBJ2-7; unclear D gene. Trimming cost V 0 bases and J 1 base, with 5 bases left between them. CDR1 SGHRS and CDR2 YFSETQ come from the germline V gene. The CDR3 has 13 residues. CDR3 amino acids: CASSLDRSYEQYF. The CDR3 DNA reads TGCGCCAGCAGCTTGGACAGATCCTACGAGCAGTACTTC.

The rearrangement joins TRBV7-3 to TRBJ1-2, with 7 nucleotides matching TRBD1. V dropped 2 bases and J dropped 10; count of bases not matched to a gene: 4. The CDR3 loop spans 12 amino acids. Germline V gives CDR1 SGHTA, CDR2 FQGTGA. The CDR3 nucleotides are TGTGCCAGCAGCTTACAGGGGGAAGACTACACCTTC. It translates to CASSLQGEDYTF.

This clonotype appeared many times. The chain's CDR3 is CASSPADTYNEQFF. CDR3 coding DNA: TGTGCCAGCAGTCCCGCCGATACGTACAATGAGCAGTTCTTC. The chain joins TRBV28 to TRBJ2-1; no definite D call. The CDR3 extends over 14 amino acids. Germline lookup yields CDR1 MDHEN and CDR2 SYDVKM. The germline V and J ends were trimmed by 5 bases and 4 bases, with 12 bases remaining between them.

This clonotype was detected a few times. The chain links TRBV5-5 to TRBJ2-7; TRBD2 agrees at 12 bases. Germline CDR1 is SGHKS and CDR2 is YYEKEE (reference sequence). The CDR3 contains 14 residues. The V and J ends lost 3 bases and 2 bases, in that order; junction bases with no gene match: 0. CDR3 in DNA: TGTGCCAGCAGCTGGACTAGCGGGACCTACGAGCAGTACTTC. As protein: CASSWTSGTYEQYF.

The sample holds many counts of this clonotype. The genes are TRBV7-9 and TRBJ2-4; D is ambiguous. The CDR3 extends over 13 amino acids. From germline, CDR1 is SEHNR and CDR2 FQNEAQ (reference sequence). The ends were cut back, 4 bases at V and 8 bases at J, with 12 bases in the middle. DNA for the CDR3: TGTGCCAGCAGCTATCCCGGGCCGGACATTCAGTACTTC. It specifies CASSYPGPDIQYF.

This clonotype was observed at least ten times. V and J are TRBV29-1 and TRBJ1-1; perhaps TRBD1 as D (6 bases). The CDR3 loop spans 13 amino acids. Germline V gene data show CDR1 as SQVTM and CDR2 as ANQGSEA. Trimming took off 4 bases at V and 0 bases at J, with 9 bases between the two ends. In nucleotides, the CDR3 is TGCAGCGTTGGTCAGGGGTTGAACACTGAAGCTTTCTTT. Translating it yields CSVGQGLNTEAFF.

This clonotype was seen at least ten times. The chain couples TRBV20-1 to TRBJ2-1; D is possibly TRBD2 (5 bases). V was clipped by 3 bases and J by 5 bases, with 11 bases between them. Germline-derived CDR1 and CDR2 are DFQATT and SNEGSKA (reference sequence). The CDR3 sequence is 13 residues long. The CDR3 region is CSASLWENNEQFF. For the CDR3, the DNA is TGCAGTGCTAGTCTTTGGGAGAACAATGAGCAGTTCTTC.

This clonotype is medium-sized. This chain joins TRBV27 and TRBJ2-7; 7 bases map to TRBD1. This CDR3 has 12 amino acids. Germline trimming cut 8 bases from V and 6 bases from J; bases unmatched to any gene: 7. Germline CDR1 is MNHEY and CDR2 is SMNVEV (reference sequence). This CDR3 is CASGTDLTEQYF. The CDR3 DNA reads TGTGCCAGCGGGACAGACCTAACCGAGCAGTACTTC.

This clonotype was seen a few times. This chain uses TRBV7-9 with TRBJ2-7; 10 positions match TRBD1. Looked up from germline, CDR1 is SEHNR and CDR2 is FQNEAQ (reference sequence). The trim removed 5 bases at V and 3 bases at J, leaving 16 bases unmatched. The length of the CDR3 is 18 residues. The CDR3 protein is CASSPRFRDRGPNYEQYF. CDR3 DNA: TGTGCCAGCAGCCCCCGGTTCCGGGACAGGGGTCCTAACTACGAGCAGTACTTC.

This clonotype was seen ten or more times. The chain recombines TRBV7-8 with TRBJ2-7, with 7 bases fitting TRBD1. Looked up from germline, CDR1 is SGHVS and CDR2 is FQNEAQ. The CDR3 contains 16 residues. The junction had 12 bases not matched to a gene; V was cut back by 4 bases and J by 3 bases. For the CDR3, the DNA is TGTGCCAGCAGCTCGTCGACAGGGATGAAGTACTACGAGCAGTACTTC. It yields the protein CASSSSTGMKYYEQYF.

The chain carries TRBV20-1 and TRBJ1-5; 9 bases agree with TRBD1. Germline V lookup: CDR1 DFQATT, CDR2 SNEGSKA (reference sequence). The CDR3 length is 17 residues. The J segment lost 5 bases and the V segment lost 4 bases, leaving 15 bases of the junction unmatched. CDR3: CSATNRDRVFAHQPQHF. In DNA form, the CDR3 reads TGCAGTGCTACCAACCGGGACAGGGTGTTTGCTCATCAGCCCCAGCATTTT.

This clonotype appeared once. V gene TRBV28 combines with J gene TRBJ2-7; D possibly matches TRBD1 or TRBD2 (5 bases each). This CDR3 has 13 residues. V was trimmed by 6 bases and J by 2 bases, leaving 11 bases between them. Germline V gene lookup returns CDR1 MDHEN and CDR2 SYDVKM. The CDR3 DNA is TGTGCCAGCAGCCGGGACCCAACCTACGAGCAGTACTTC. Amino acids: CASSRDPTYEQYF.

This clonotype was seen repeatedly, ten times or more. The rearrangement joins TRBV7-8 to TRBJ2-3; 15 positions match TRBD2. This CDR3 spans 18 amino acids. The germline CDR1 and CDR2 sequences are SGHVS and FQNEAQ. The junction had 5 bases not matched to a gene; V was cut back by 4 bases and J by 0 bases. For the CDR3, the DNA is TGTGCCAGCAGCTCGGGACTAGCGGGGGGCCTGAGCACAGATACGCAGTATTTT. It is translated as CASSSGLAGGLSTDTQYF.

This clonotype was found many times. The gene calls are TRBV12-3 or TRBV12-4 and TRBJ1-5; 8 nucleotides agree with TRBD1. Trimming cost V 5 bases and J 7 bases; bases outside gene matches: 7. CDR3 size: 14 residues. The CDR3 nucleotides are TGTGCCAGCAGTCCGGACAGGGTTGACCAGCCCCAGCATTTT. This sequence encodes CASSPDRVDQPQHF.

This clonotype was picked up a small number of times. This sequence joins TRBV28 and TRBJ1-1, with TRBD1 identical over 9 bases. Looked up from germline, CDR1 is MDHEN and CDR2 is SYDVKM. V dropped 5 bases and J dropped 8; count of bases not matched to a gene: 9. The CDR3 runs 14 residues. The CDR3 loop reads CASSPPGQGTEAFF. CDR3 DNA sequence: TGTGCCAGCAGTCCCCCGGGACAGGGTACCGAAGCTTTCTTT.